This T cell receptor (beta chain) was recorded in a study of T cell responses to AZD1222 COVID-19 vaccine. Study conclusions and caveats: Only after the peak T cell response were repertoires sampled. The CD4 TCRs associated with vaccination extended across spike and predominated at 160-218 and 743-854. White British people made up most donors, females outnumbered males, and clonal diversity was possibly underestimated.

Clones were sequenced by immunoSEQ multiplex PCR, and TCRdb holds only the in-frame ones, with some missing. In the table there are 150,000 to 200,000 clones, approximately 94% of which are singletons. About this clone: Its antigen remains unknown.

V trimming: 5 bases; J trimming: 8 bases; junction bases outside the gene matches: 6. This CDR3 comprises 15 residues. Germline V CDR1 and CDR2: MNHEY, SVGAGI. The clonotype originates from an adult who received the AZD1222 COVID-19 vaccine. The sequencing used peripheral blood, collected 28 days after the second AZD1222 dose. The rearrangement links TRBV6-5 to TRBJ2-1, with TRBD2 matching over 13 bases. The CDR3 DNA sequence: TGTGCCAGCAGTCGCCGGACTAGCGGGAGCGATGAGCAGTTCTTC. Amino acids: CASSRRTSGSDEQFF.